The 28 T cell receptor beta chains below were found in one sample sequenced in a study of blood T cell repertoires in COVID-19 (dated by TCRdb to the early 2020s). The library came from the immunoSEQ multiplex PCR assay. This is the immuneACCESS table as TCRdb keeps it, with only in-frame sequences that have V and J called. A part of the clones is gone; compared with another copy, unresolved V genes explain less than half, and the rest is unexplained. This sample gives 250,000 to 400,000 clones in total; 88% of them show up just once. Jointly, the top ten make up around 1.6% of the sample. Sequenced input: peripheral blood. The receptor set was obtained from a woman aged 25-40 years with COVID-19, enrolled during active disease.

The chain links TRBV5-1 to TRBJ1-1, with D perhaps matching TRBD1 (5 bases). Germline values: CDR1 SGHRS, CDR2 YFSETQ. The CDR3 is made up of 15 amino acids. V dropped 0 bases and J dropped 3 bases, with 12 bases sitting between them. The CDR3 protein is CASSLGGGSDTEAFF. The CDR3 nucleotides are TGCGCCAGCAGCTTGGGCGGGGGTTCGGACACTGAAGCTTTCTTT.

The chain combines TRBV11-3 with TRBJ2-7; 9 bases match TRBD1. Germline CDR1 and CDR2: SGHNT and YENEEA. This CDR3 comprises 14 residues. J was trimmed by 3 bases and V by 4 bases; bases with no gene match: 4. The CDR3 protein is CASSSGDRDYEQYF. The CDR3 nucleotides are TGTGCCAGCAGCTCCGGGGACAGGGACTACGAGCAGTACTTC.

This clone was observed a few times. V and J are TRBV5-8 and TRBJ1-1, with D uncertain. CDR3 length: 15 residues. Germline CDR1 is SGHTS and CDR2 is YDEGEE. Trimming shortened V by 3 bases and J by 0 bases, and 12 bases separated the two germline ends. The CDR3 nucleotides read TGTGCCAGCAGCTCCGGGGTGACCTTGAACACTGAAGCTTTCTTT. Translated, it gives CASSSGVTLNTEAFF.

The chain couples TRBV4-2 to TRBJ1-2; a possible D gene is TRBD1 (6 bases). The CDR3 length is 15 residues. Trimming shortened V by 1 base and J by 2 bases, and 11 bases separated the two germline ends. Germline V CDR1 and CDR2: LGHNA, YNFKEQ. The DNA of the CDR3 is TGTGCCAGCAGCCAAGCGAGGACAGACAACTATGGCTACACCTTC. The encoded protein is CASSQARTDNYGYTF.

This clone turned up a few times. This CDR3 is CASSQIRIDRGTGELFF. The DNA for the CDR3 is TGCGCCAGCAGCCAAATCCGTATCGACAGGGGCACCGGGGAGCTGTTTTTT. The V gene is TRBV4-1, the J gene TRBJ2-2; 8 nucleotides line up with TRBD1. J gave up 4 bases and V 2 bases, and 9 bases lay outside the gene matches. The CDR3 sequence is 17 residues long. CDR1 MGHRA and CDR2 YSYEKL come from the germline V gene.

The CDR3 DNA reads TGTGCCAGCAGCCAAGATATGGGGCGAAGTGGCTACACCTTC. Translated, it gives CASSQDMGRSGYTF. This chain connects TRBV3-1 (or the pseudogene TRBV3-2) to TRBJ1-2, with D possibly being TRBD1 (5 bases). Germline V CDR1 and CDR2: LGHDT, YNNKEL (reference sequence). Deletions cut 0 bases from V and 7 bases from J, with 12 bases between. CDR3 size: 14 residues.

The chain is built from TRBV9 and TRBJ2-5, with D possibly TRBD1 on 5 matching bases. Trimming took off 0 bases at V and 4 bases at J, with 7 bases between the two ends. This CDR3 contains 13 residues. CDR1 is SGDLS and CDR2 is YYNGEE in the germline V gene. CDR3 nucleotides: TGTGCCAGCAGCGTAGGGGGCCCAGAGACCCAGTACTTC. This gives the protein CASSVGGPETQYF.

The rearrangement links TRBV6-2 or TRBV6-3 to TRBJ1-5; D is ambiguous. The V and J ends lost 6 bases and 9 bases respectively, with 15 bases between them. The CDR3 has 13 amino acids. CDR1 MNHEY and CDR2 SVGEGT come from the germline V gene. CDR3 bases: TGTGCCAGCAGCCCAGCGGGCCCTCGGCCCCAGCATTTT. This gives the protein CASSPAGPRPQHF.

CDR3 DNA sequence: TGCGCCAGCAGCCCCCCGGGTCTTTCGGCGCAGACCCAGTACTTC. Translation: CASSPPGLSAQTQYF. This chain links TRBV4-3 with TRBJ2-5; D remains unclear. This CDR3 has 15 residues. The ends were cut back, 4 bases at V and 6 bases at J, with 18 bases in the middle. Germline lookup yields CDR1 LGHNA and CDR2 YSLEER.

The chain links TRBV5-4 to TRBJ1-2; D perhaps matches TRBD1 (6 bases). The germline V and J ends were trimmed by 0 bases and 6 bases, with 9 bases remaining between them. Germline lookup yields CDR1 SGHNT and CDR2 YYREEE (reference sequence). The CDR3 contains 13 residues. This CDR3 is CASSLAGTHGYTF. In DNA, the CDR3 is TGTGCCAGCAGCTTGGCCGGGACACATGGCTACACCTTC.

In its sample, this clone was seen once. The V gene is TRBV12-3 or TRBV12-4, the J gene TRBJ2-3; D is uncertain. This CDR3 comprises 13 residues. Trimming pared 4 bases from V and 1 base from J, leaving 6 bases between. CDR3 sequence: CASSSRGTDTQYF. The CDR3 nucleotides are TGTGCCAGCAGTTCCCGGGGCACAGATACGCAGTATTTT.

The V and J genes are TRBV7-3 and TRBJ2-7; 7 nucleotides align to TRBD1. Germline lookup yields CDR1 SGHTA and CDR2 FQGTGA. The ends lost 3 bases at V and 3 bases at J; junction bases unmatched: 2. This CDR3 spans 13 amino acids. CDR3 amino acids: CASSLGQFYEQYF. For the CDR3, the DNA is TGTGCCAGCAGCTTGGGACAGTTCTACGAGCAGTACTTC.

The chain is built from TRBV13 and TRBJ2-1, with 9 nucleotides matching TRBD2. Trimming cost V 2 bases and J 12 bases; bases outside gene matches: 11. Germline V gives CDR1 PRHDT, CDR2 FYEKMQ (reference sequence). This CDR3 is 15 amino acids long. The CDR3 loop reads CASSLWAGGPSGQFF. The CDR3 DNA reads as TGTGCCAGCAGCTTATGGGCGGGGGGGCCGTCCGGGCAGTTCTTC.

V gene TRBV3-1 (or the pseudogene TRBV3-2) combines with J gene TRBJ2-5; the match to TRBD2 covers 14 bases. V shed 4 bases and J 1 base; nucleotides not matched to a gene: 2. This CDR3 contains 16 residues. Germline V lookup: CDR1 LGHDT, CDR2 YNNKEL (reference sequence). The CDR3 nucleotides are TGTGCCAGCAGCCGGGGACTAGCGGGGGTCCAAGAGACCCAGTACTTC. This sequence encodes CASSRGLAGVQETQYF.

This chain links TRBV3-1 (or the pseudogene TRBV3-2) with TRBJ2-1, with a possible D match to TRBD2 (5 bases). CDR1 is LGHDT, CDR2 YNNKEL, per germline (reference sequence). This CDR3 is 12 amino acids long. V lost 2 bases, J lost 7 bases, and 6 bases lay in between. CDR3 bases: TGTGCCAGCAGCCAACGCGGGAATGAGCAGTTCTTC. This gives the protein CASSQRGNEQFF.

CDR3 sequence reads: CASSRGDLNTEAFF. In nucleotides, the CDR3 is TGCGCCAGCAGCCGGGGGGACTTGAACACTGAAGCTTTCTTT. V usage is TRBV5-1 and J usage is TRBJ1-1, with D tentatively TRBD1 (5 bases). CDR3 length equals 14 residues. Trimming took 4 bases from V and 0 from J, leaving 10 bases between them. CDR1 is SGHRS and CDR2 is YFSETQ in the germline V gene.

The CDR3 is CASSLSGKAFF. The CDR3 bases are TGTGCCAGCAGTTTATCAGGGAAAGCTTTCTTT. The chain uses TRBV12-3 or TRBV12-4 and TRBJ1-1; TRBD1 might be the D (5 bases). The CDR3 sequence is 11 residues long. Trimming shortened V by 2 bases and J by 9 bases, and 7 bases separated the two germline ends.

The V gene is TRBV7-6, the J gene TRBJ2-5, with 9 bases aligning to TRBD2. Trimming cost V 1 base and J 0 bases; bases outside gene matches: 6. CDR1 and CDR2 from the germline V gene are SGHVS and FNYEAQ. The CDR3 extends over 17 amino acids. The CDR3 coding sequence is TGTGCCAGCAGCTTAGGGTCTGCGGGGGGGCACCAAGAGACCCAGTACTTC. Its protein is CASSLGSAGGHQETQYF.

The chain joins TRBV19 to TRBJ1-5; maybe TRBD1 (5 bases). The CDR3 runs to 15 residues. CDR1 is LNHDA and CDR2 is SQIVND in the germline V gene (reference sequence). V lost 7 bases and J lost 5, with 18 bases in between. CDR3 in DNA: TGTGCCAGTACCTACGGCCAGGGAATTCATCAGCCCCAGCATTTT. Translation: CASTYGQGIHQPQHF.

The chain carries TRBV19 and TRBJ1-1; possibly TRBD1 for D (5 bases). The CDR3 has 13 amino acids. V was shortened by 5 bases and J by 4 bases, with 11 bases between the two germline ends. Per germline, CDR1 LNHDA and CDR2 SQIVND (reference sequence). The CDR3 nucleotides are TGTGCCAGTAGTGAATACAGGCTCACTGAAGCTTTCTTT. As protein: CASSEYRLTEAFF.

The chain has TRBV12-3 or TRBV12-4 and TRBJ2-3; D gene ambiguous. The V end was cut by 3 bases, the J end by 4 bases, with 5 bases between. The CDR3 loop spans 12 amino acids. The CDR3 region is CASSFTADTQYF. DNA of the CDR3: TGTGCCAGCAGTTTCACAGCAGATACGCAGTATTTT.

Only one count was recorded for this clone. The chain joins TRBV5-6 to TRBJ1-1; TRBD1 agrees at 7 bases. This CDR3 has 16 residues. Trimming took 2 bases from V and 1 from J; bases not matched to a gene: 8. Germline V CDR1 and CDR2: SGHDT, YYEEEE. The CDR3 loop is CASSLDPTGKNTEAFF. DNA for the CDR3: TGTGCCAGCAGCTTAGACCCGACAGGGAAGAACACTGAAGCTTTCTTT.

The rearrangement uses TRBV7-2 and TRBJ1-2; D gene ambiguous. V was cut by 5 bases and J by 0 bases, with 19 bases left in between. Germline V gene sequence: CDR1 SGHTA, CDR2 FQGNSA. This CDR3 contains 17 residues. This CDR3 is CASSTSGETKANYGYTF. CDR3 bases: TGTGCCAGCAGCACCTCCGGGGAAACTAAAGCTAACTATGGCTACACCTTC. The full variable domain, with the rest looked up from reference TRBV7-2 and TRBJ1-2, is GAGVSQSPSNKVTEKGKDVELRCDPISGHTALYWYRQSLGQGLEFLIYFQGNSAPDKSGLPSDRFSAERTGGSVSTLTIQRTQQEDSAVYLCASSTSGETKANYGYTFGSGTRLTVV.

This chain links TRBV27 with TRBJ1-2; TRBD1 agrees at 9 bases. This CDR3 is 14 amino acids long. Germline V gene sequence: CDR1 MNHEY, CDR2 SMNVEV (reference sequence). J gave up 7 bases and V 0 bases, and 3 bases lay outside the gene matches. CDR3: CASSLSPTGGGYTF. DNA for the CDR3: TGTGCCAGCAGTTTATCCCCGACAGGGGGTGGCTACACCTTC.

The CDR3 region is CASSWTGVNPQHF. CDR3 sequence (DNA): TGTGCCAGCAGTTGGACAGGGGTAAATCCCCAGCATTTT. This chain uses TRBV6-5 with TRBJ1-5, with 9 bases aligning to TRBD1. Germline-derived CDR1 and CDR2 are MNHEY and SVGAGI. Germline trimming cut 4 bases from V and 10 bases from J; bases unmatched to any gene: 5. This CDR3 region has 13 residues.

The chain combines TRBV9 with TRBJ2-3; D gene unclear. The CDR3 has 13 residues. V was pared by 0 bases and J by 4 bases, with 6 bases between. The germline CDR1 and CDR2 sequences are SGDLS and YYNGEE. The DNA for the CDR3 is TGTGCCAGCAGCGTAGAACGAGCAGATACGCAGTATTTT. Amino acids: CASSVERADTQYF.

This rearrangement joins TRBV18 to TRBJ2-1; 12 nucleotides agree with TRBD2. This CDR3 is 15 amino acids long. J was trimmed by 4 bases and V by 3 bases; bases with no gene match: 1. Germline-derived CDR1 and CDR2 are KGHSH and LQKENI. CDR3 protein: CASSPTSGGYNEQFF. CDR3 DNA: TGTGCCAGCTCACCCACTAGCGGGGGGTACAATGAGCAGTTCTTC.

This chain links TRBV5-6 with TRBJ2-1, with 8 bases fitting TRBD2. After removal of 0 bases from V and 0 bases from J, the junction contained 2 bases not matched to a gene. Germline assignment: CDR1 SGHDT and CDR2 YYEEEE. The CDR3 loop spans 16 amino acids. The CDR3 region is CASSLVAGSSYNEQFF. For the CDR3, the DNA is TGTGCCAGCAGCTTGGTAGCGGGGAGCTCCTACAATGAGCAGTTCTTC.